This T cell receptor beta chain was captured in a study of T cell responses to AZD1222 COVID-19 vaccine. Study-level results: The study reported that nearly half of spike-specific TCRs target unmutated variant regions.

This clone has only one observation. Its antigen is currently unknown. The CDR3 extends over 14 amino acids. CDR1 and CDR2 from the germline V gene are LNHDA and SQIVND (reference sequence). V lost 6 bases, J lost 1 base, and 12 bases lay in between. Clones were sequenced by immunoSEQ multiplex PCR, and TCRdb holds only the in-frame ones, with some missing. Counted here are about 60,000 clones, 75% to 85% occurring once; the ten biggest clones make up 15% to 20%. The chain has TRBV19 and TRBJ2-5; D not resolved. The sequenced sample was peripheral blood, obtained on day 0 of AZD1222 vaccination. This TCR came from an adult in good health. The CDR3 DNA sequence: TGTGCCAGTAGCTTAATGGGTCTCCAAGAGACCCAGTACTTC. It yields the protein CASSLMGLQETQYF.